The 17 T cell receptor beta chains reported below all come from one sample, sequenced in a study of blood T cell repertoires in COVID-19. Assay: immunoSEQ multiplex PCR; the TCRdb copy retains only in-frame clones and omits some. The data show roughly 140,000 clones, with roughly 85% seen just once and 8% held by the top ten. Sequencing used peripheral blood. Every receptor here comes from a woman aged 55-70 years with COVID-19, enrolled during active disease.

This clone has just a few counts. V and J are TRBV10-3 and TRBJ2-2, with TRBD1 identical over 10 bases. V shed 6 bases, J shed 4 bases, and the junction held 8 bases outside the gene matches. The germline gives CDR1 ENHRY, CDR2 SYGVKD. The CDR3 contains 16 residues. For the CDR3, the DNA is TGTGCCATCAGCACACTAGGACAGGGGGGCACCGGGGAGCTGTTTTTT. The encoded protein is CAISTLGQGGTGELFF.

This clone was seen a single time. The gene calls are TRBV2 and TRBJ2-5, with TRBD2 as a possible D gene (5 bases). Germline V gives CDR1 SNHLY, CDR2 FYNNEI. V was cut by 3 bases and J by 5 bases, with 10 bases left in between. The CDR3 has 13 residues. This CDR3 reads CASSDRGWETQYF. The CDR3 nucleotides are TGTGCCAGCAGTGACCGGGGATGGGAGACCCAGTACTTC.

This clone appeared a single time. The gene calls are TRBV30 and TRBJ2-5, with unresolved D. Germline V gene sequence: CDR1 GTSNPN, CDR2 SVGIG (reference sequence). The CDR3 is made up of 16 amino acids. V lost 1 base and J lost 0, with 15 bases in between. Written as DNA, the CDR3 is TGTGCCTGGAGTGCAGCCCCTGCAGCGAACCAAGAGACCCAGTACTTC. Translating gives CAWSAAPAANQETQYF. The full variable domain, with the rest looked up from reference TRBV30 and TRBJ2-5, is SQTIHQWPATLVQPVGSPLSLECTVEGTSNPNLYWYRQAAGRGLQLLFYSVGIGQISSEVPQNLSASRPQDRQFILSSKKLLLSDSGFYLCAWSAAPAANQETQYFGPGTRLLVL.

About this clone itself: Other nucleotide sequences from this sample produce the same CDR3. CDR3 nucleotides: TGTGCCAGTAGTATACCAGGGGCAGATACGCAGTATTTT. This encodes CASSIPGADTQYF. The chain employs TRBV19 and TRBJ2-3; D is possibly TRBD1 (6 bases). The germline CDR1 and CDR2 sequences are LNHDA and SQIVND (reference sequence). This CDR3 is built from 13 residues. Trimming left V 2 bases short and J 4 bases short, with 7 bases between.

The chain combines TRBV29-1 with TRBJ2-7; the D is unclear. Germline CDR1 reads SQVTM; CDR2 reads ANQGSEA. The CDR3 loop spans 12 amino acids. Trimming took 4 bases from V and 0 from J, leaving 7 bases between them. The chain's CDR3 is CSVVGNSYEQYF. The CDR3 DNA is TGCAGCGTTGTTGGCAACTCCTACGAGCAGTACTTC.

This clone was recorded once. The chain carries TRBV30 and TRBJ2-7; a weak D match, TRBD1 (6 bases). Looked up from germline, CDR1 is GTSNPN and CDR2 is SVGIG (reference sequence). This CDR3 is built from 13 residues. Between the trimmed V and J ends, which lost 2 bases and 5 bases, there was a span of 13 bases. The CDR3 is CAWSPTGYNEQYF. The DNA for the CDR3 is TGTGCCTGGAGTCCTACAGGGTACAACGAGCAGTACTTC. Using reference TRBV30 and TRBJ2-7 for the parts outside the CDR3, the full variable domain is SQTIHQWPATLVQPVGSPLSLECTVEGTSNPNLYWYRQAAGRGLQLLFYSVGIGQISSEVPQNLSASRPQDRQFILSSKKLLLSDSGFYLCAWSPTGYNEQYFGPGTRLTVT.

The chain is built from TRBV11-1 and TRBJ2-1, with 7 positions matching TRBD1. Germline CDR1 reads SGHAT; CDR2 reads FQDESV (reference sequence). This CDR3 is built from 16 residues. V trimming: 4 bases; J trimming: 5 bases; junction bases outside the gene matches: 11. The CDR3 is CASSSARTGRHNEQFF. The CDR3 DNA reads as TGTGCCAGCAGCTCTGCCCGGACAGGTCGCCACAATGAGCAGTTCTTC.

In this sample, this clone turned up once. V is TRBV7-9 and J is TRBJ1-1, with 8 nucleotides matching TRBD1. The CDR3 has 15 amino acids. The germline gives CDR1 SEHNR, CDR2 FQNEAQ (reference sequence). Trimming cost V 5 bases and J 1 base; bases outside gene matches: 6. CDR3 amino acids: CASSTRQGRNTEAFF. In nucleotides, the CDR3 is TGTGCCAGCAGCACCCGACAGGGGCGGAACACTGAAGCTTTCTTT. The full variable domain, with the rest looked up from reference TRBV7-9 and TRBJ1-1, is DTGVSQNPRHKITKRGQNVTFRCDPISEHNRLYWYRQTLGQGPEFLTYFQNEAQLEKSRLLSDRFSAERPKGSFSTLEIQRTEQGDSAMYLCASSTRQGRNTEAFFGQGTRLTVV.

This chain connects TRBV5-1 to TRBJ2-1; 7 nucleotides match TRBD1. The V gene end was trimmed by 2 bases and the J gene end by 0 bases; junction bases not matched to a gene: 2. This CDR3 spans 15 amino acids. The germline CDR1 and CDR2 sequences are SGHRS and YFSETQ. The CDR3 loop reads CASSLGTDSYNEQFF. CDR3 DNA: TGCGCCAGCAGCTTAGGGACAGACTCCTACAATGAGCAGTTCTTC.

The chain uses TRBV11-3 and TRBJ2-3; TRBD1 is a possible D gene (5 bases). This CDR3 has 15 amino acids. V lost 1 base and J lost 4, with 12 bases in between. Looked up from germline, CDR1 is SGHNT and CDR2 is YENEEA. The CDR3 nucleotides are TGTGCCAGCAGCTTAGGGGGCAGGGATGCAGATACGCAGTATTTT. Protein sequence: CASSLGGRDADTQYF.

V usage is TRBV9 and J usage is TRBJ1-1; D gene uncertain. Trimming cost V 4 bases and J 5 bases, with 15 bases left between them. CDR1 and CDR2 (germline): SGDLS, YYNGEE. This CDR3 is 14 amino acids long. DNA for the CDR3: TGTGCCAGCAGCTTGGAGGGTTATGGTACTGAAGCTTTCTTT. Its protein is CASSLEGYGTEAFF.

V and J are TRBV19 and TRBJ1-6; TRBD1 aligns across 7 bases. The CDR3 spans 17 residues. The V gene's germline CDR1 is LNHDA and CDR2 SQIVND (reference sequence). V dropped 6 bases and J dropped 0; count of bases not matched to a gene: 8. CDR3: CASSTDRTSSYNSPLHF. Here the CDR3 DNA reads TGTGCCAGTAGCACGGACAGGACCAGCTCCTATAATTCACCCCTCCACTTT.

The chain employs TRBV11-2 and TRBJ1-2; the match to TRBD1 covers 9 bases. The CDR3 is 13 amino acids. Germline CDR1 SGHAT, CDR2 FQNNGV. Germline trimming cut 1 base from V and 8 bases from J; bases unmatched to any gene: 2. The CDR3 loop is CASSLGQGVGYTF. The CDR3 DNA reads TGTGCCAGCAGCTTAGGACAGGGGGTAGGCTACACCTTC.

The V gene is TRBV18, the J gene TRBJ2-5, with D possibly matching TRBD1 (5 bases). There are 14 residues in the CDR3. Germline V CDR1 and CDR2: KGHSH, LQKENI. V lost 3 bases to trimming and J lost 2 bases, with 10 bases between them. CDR3 in DNA: TGTGCCAGCTCACCCCTCCAGGGTCAAGAGACCCAGTACTTC. The encoded protein is CASSPLQGQETQYF.

This clone has at least ten counts. V and J are TRBV19 and TRBJ2-7; weak D call: TRBD1 (6 bases). Looked up from germline, CDR1 is LNHDA and CDR2 is SQIVND (reference sequence). V lost 7 bases, J lost 6 bases, and 13 bases lay in between. The CDR3 is made up of 12 amino acids. This CDR3 is CASNSGVGEQYF. CDR3 in DNA: TGTGCCAGTAACTCAGGGGTAGGCGAGCAGTACTTC.

The chain has TRBV2 and TRBJ1-2, with D maybe TRBD1 (5 bases). Between the trimmed V and J ends, which lost 11 bases and 8 bases, there was a span of 15 bases. The V gene's germline CDR1 is SNHLY and CDR2 FYNNEI. The CDR3 consists of 11 residues. The CDR3 coding sequence is TGTGCCCGAGACAGTTCGGACGGCTACACCTTC. This encodes CARDSSDGYTF.

The chain combines TRBV4-1 with TRBJ1-5; D remains ambiguous. This CDR3 contains 18 residues. Looked up from germline, CDR1 is MGHRA and CDR2 is YSYEKL. The germline V and J ends were trimmed by 7 bases and 0 bases, with 22 bases remaining between them. The CDR3 DNA reads TGCGCCAGCATCCTATGGACTCTTGAGGGAGATAGCAATCAGCCCCAGCATTTT. This codes for CASILWTLEGDSNQPQHF.